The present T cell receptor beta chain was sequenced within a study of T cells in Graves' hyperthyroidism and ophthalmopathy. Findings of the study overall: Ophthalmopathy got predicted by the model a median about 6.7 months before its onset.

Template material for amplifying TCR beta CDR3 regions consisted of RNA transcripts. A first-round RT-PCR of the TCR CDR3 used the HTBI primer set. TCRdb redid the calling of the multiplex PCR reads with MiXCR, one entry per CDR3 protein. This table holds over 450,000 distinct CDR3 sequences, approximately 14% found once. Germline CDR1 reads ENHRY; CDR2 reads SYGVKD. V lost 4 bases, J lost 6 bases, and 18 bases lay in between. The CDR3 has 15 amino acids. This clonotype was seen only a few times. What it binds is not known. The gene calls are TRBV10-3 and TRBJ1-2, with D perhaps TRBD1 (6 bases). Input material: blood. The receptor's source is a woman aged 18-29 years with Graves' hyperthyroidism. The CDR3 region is CAISGGGQARDGYTF. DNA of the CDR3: TGTGCCATCAGTGGGGGGGGGCAGGCCCGGGATGGCTACACCTTC.